This is a list of T cell receptor beta chains from one sample in a study of blood T cell repertoires in COVID-19. The method was immunoSEQ multiplex PCR; TCRdb's version includes in-frame clones alone and lacks a portion of them. The profile shows 100,000 to 150,000 clones, under 90% of them singletons. The sample consisted of PBMCs or T cells enriched from blood (not recorded which). These receptors all come from a man aged 35-49 years with acute COVID-19. The CDR3 runs from the conserved cysteine through the conserved F or W. The order of the fields is D gene, V gene, J gene, CDR3 DNA, CDR3 protein. D genes are given only for firm matches.

D: -; V: TRBV28; J: TRBJ2-1; DNA: TGTGCCAGCAGTTTCAGGCAGGGGTACCACAATGAGCAGTTCTTC; CDR3: CASSFRQGYHNEQFF
D: -; V: TRBV21-1; J: TRBJ2-2; DNA: TGTGCCAGCAGCAAAAAAAGGGACAGGGGAGGATCCGGGGAGCTGTTTTTT; CDR3: CASSKKRDRGGSGELFF
D: -; V: TRBV10-3; J: TRBJ1-2; DNA: TGTGCCATCAGTGAGGGGGGGGGATCGAACTATGGCTACACCTTC; CDR3: CAISEGGGSNYGYTF
D: -; V: TRBV28; J: TRBJ2-5; DNA: TGTGCCAGCAGTTTCCGACAGGTCGGGGGGGAGACCCAGTACTTC; CDR3: CASSFRQVGGETQYF
D: -; V: TRBV11-2; J: TRBJ1-2; DNA: TGTGCCAGCAGCTTAGATGGAGGACAGACCCGGCATGGCTACACCTTC; CDR3: CASSLDGGQTRHGYTF
D: TRBD1; V: TRBV5-1; J: TRBJ2-1; DNA: TGCGCCAGCAGCTTGTCTACAGGGGCCGGGTACAATGAGCAGTTCTTC; CDR3: CASSLSTGAGYNEQFF
D: TRBD2; V: TRBV19; J: TRBJ2-1; DNA: TGTGCCAGTAGTGCCCCGACTAGCGGCTACAATGAGCAGTTCTTC; CDR3: CASSAPTSGYNEQFF
D: TRBD1; V: TRBV6-5; J: TRBJ1-1; DNA: TGTGCCAGCAGTAAACCTACAGGGGGAGAGACTGAAGCTTTCTTT; CDR3: CASSKPTGGETEAFF
D: -; V: TRBV2; J: TRBJ1-5; DNA: TGTGCCAGCAGTGAACAGGACTCTCAGCCCCAGCATTTT; CDR3: CASSEQDSQPQHF
D: TRBD2; V: TRBV6-5; J: TRBJ2-3; DNA: TGTGCCAGCAGTTCAACTAGCGGGTCCACAGATACGCAGTATTTT; CDR3: CASSSTSGSTDTQYF